Listed here is a single T cell receptor beta chain. These data come from a study of T cell responses to AZD1222 COVID-19 vaccine. TCRdb keeps only in-frame clones here, not all; method: immunoSEQ multiplex PCR. The sample yields 120,000 or so clones, less than 95% seen once. This receptor was taken from an adult in good health. Source: peripheral blood, taken on day 0 of AZD1222 vaccination.

The CDR3 region has the DNA TGTGCCAGCGACAGGGCACTAAGAAGCAATGAGCAGTTCTTC. It translates to CASDRALRSNEQFF. V usage is TRBV21-1 and J usage is TRBJ2-1; the table gives TRBD1 as D, unverified against the DNA. TRBV21-1 is deemed a pseudogene. The CDR3 runs to 14 residues.